This T cell receptor beta chain was identified during a study of blood T cell repertoires in COVID-19. Turning to the study itself: Nucleic acid was either cDNA or gDNA, and it came from T cells, B-cell-depleted T cells, or PBMCs.

CDR3 length: 13 amino acids. Trimming removed 1 base at V and 4 bases at J, with 5 bases between. Per germline, CDR1 SGHAT and CDR2 FQNNGV. The data were produced by immunoSEQ multiplex PCR, yet TCRdb's version contains in-frame clones alone and is incomplete. The sample lists about 59,000 clones, more than 75% occurring once. The chain couples TRBV11-2 to TRBJ2-1; no clear D. This TCR was sampled from a man older than 75 with acute or convalescent COVID-19. Sequenced input: peripheral blood. The CDR3 spells CASSLVIYNEQFF. CDR3 sequence (DNA): TGTGCCAGCAGCTTAGTAATTTACAATGAGCAGTTCTTC. Based on the CDR3 plus reference TRBV11-2 and TRBJ2-1, the full variable domain is EAGVAQSPRYKIIEKRQSVAFWCNPISGHATLYWYQQILGQGPKLLIQFQNNGVVDDSQLPKDRFSAERLKGVDSTLKIQPAKLEDSAVYLCASSLVIYNEQFFGPGTRLTVL.